This entry features one T cell receptor beta chain sequence. Its target is unknown. Trimming shortened V by 10 bases and J by 3 bases, and 11 bases separated the two germline ends. The germline V gene has CDR1 MNHEY and CDR2 SVGEGT. There are 12 residues in the CDR3. The data belong to a study of molecular identifiers for immune sequencing clone quantification. Using 10%, 30% or 50% RNA, naive CD8 libraries were derived from approximately 20,000 to 980,000 sorted cells. Based on a CD8+CD4-CCR7+CD45RA+ profile, naive CD8 T cells were sorted. Study-level points and caveats: Whereas naive cells kept under 1% of molecules in clones above 20 RNA copies, such clones held over 98% in effectors.

TCRdb recomputed calls from the PCR reads with MiXCR, one row per CDR3 protein. The sample shows some 590,000 distinct CDR3 sequences, about 25% of them seen only once. The chain recombines TRBV6-2 or TRBV6-3 with TRBJ2-3, with a weak D call TRBD1 (6 bases). This clonotype was obtained from a human donor in good health. Some libraries in this study had Jurkat cell RNA spiked in. The sequenced sample was naive CD8+ T cells from blood, with Jurkat cell RNA spiked in. Indicated subset: FACS-sorted CD8+CD4-CCR7+CD45RA+ naive T cells. CDR3 residues: CATLDRTDTQYF. The CDR3 bases are TGTGCCACCCTAGACAGGACAGATACGCAGTATTTT.